The 22 T cell receptor beta chains in this list originate from one sample, sequenced in a study of cytomegalovirus exposure and HLA in healthy donors. In the PCR, 60 Vbeta and 13 Jbeta primers were used. Produced via immunoSEQ multiplex PCR; TCRdb's table is partial and in-frame only. There are roughly 240,000 clones in the sample; roughly 87% occur only once, and 5.4% lies in the top ten. Sequenced sample: PBMCs. The receptors were gathered from a woman between 40 and 50 years old in good health and CMV-seropositive.

The CDR3 region has the DNA TGCGCCAGCAGCCTGCAGGGAATTAACTATGGCTACACCTTC. Its protein product is CASSLQGINYGYTF. This sequence joins TRBV5-1 and TRBJ1-2; D is possibly TRBD1 (5 bases). The CDR3 runs 14 residues. V was cut by 4 bases and J by 1 base, with 11 bases left in between. Germline CDR1 SGHRS, CDR2 YFSETQ.

The V and J genes are TRBV5-5 and TRBJ1-1; D remains unclear. Germline V gene sequence: CDR1 SGHKS, CDR2 YYEKEE (reference sequence). The CDR3 runs 17 residues. V shed 3 bases and J shed 0 bases, with 18 bases lying between them. The CDR3 loop reads CASSYGVGVRMNTEAFF. The CDR3 nucleotides are TGTGCCAGCAGCTATGGTGTCGGGGTTAGGATGAACACTGAAGCTTTCTTT.

A few counts support this clone. This chain uses TRBV9 with TRBJ2-2, with D possibly TRBD1 on 6 matching bases. The CDR3 runs 15 residues. Trimming removed 4 bases at V and 5 bases at J, with 15 bases between. From germline, CDR1 is SGDLS and CDR2 YYNGEE. The CDR3 bases are TGTGCCAGCAGCCCGAAAACCCAGGGGACCGGGGAGCTGTTTTTT. It codes for CASSPKTQGTGELFF.

This chain connects TRBV11-2 to TRBJ1-1; tentative D call: TRBD1 (5 bases). The CDR3 has 15 amino acids. Germline V gene lookup returns CDR1 SGHAT and CDR2 FQNNGV. V lost 5 bases to trimming and J lost 1 base, with 14 bases between them. The CDR3, as DNA: TGTGCCAGCAGCCCCGACGGGGACTGGAACACTGAAGCTTTCTTT. It translates to CASSPDGDWNTEAFF.

The chain joins TRBV10-3 to TRBJ2-3, with TRBD2 identical over 11 bases. J was trimmed by 2 bases and V by 11 bases; bases with no gene match: 6. Per germline, CDR1 ENHRY and CDR2 SYGVKD. The CDR3 totals 14 residues. The CDR3 coding sequence is TGTGCCTCGACTAGCGGGGTTGTCACAGATACGCAGTATTTT. Its translation: CASTSGVVTDTQYF.

This chain connects TRBV4-1 to TRBJ1-2; 10 bases are shared with TRBD1. The CDR3 loop spans 14 amino acids. CDR1 MGHRA and CDR2 YSYEKL come from the germline V gene. The V and J ends lost 5 bases and 7 bases, in that order; junction bases with no gene match: 7. The CDR3: CASSDPGQGSGYTF. The CDR3 DNA follows: TGCGCCAGCAGCGACCCGGGACAGGGGTCTGGCTACACCTTC.

This clone was seen just once. The rearrangement joins TRBV23-1 to TRBJ1-3; D might be TRBD1 (6 bases). TRBV23-1 is an ORF for which the function is uncertain. The CDR3 sequence is 17 residues long. V was pared by 4 bases and J by 0 bases, with 16 bases between. In nucleotides, the CDR3 is TGCGCCAGCAGTCTCAGGGGACGGACTGACTCTGGAAACACCATATATTTT. Its translation is CASSLRGRTDSGNTIYF.

The chain joins TRBV10-2 to TRBJ2-5; 9 nucleotides line up with TRBD1. V was clipped by 6 bases and J by 3 bases; unmatched bases: 8. This CDR3 has 15 residues. The V gene's germline CDR1 is WSHSY and CDR2 SAAADI. The CDR3 coding sequence is TGCGCCAGCAGCGGGACAGGGAGTCGGAAAGAGACCCAGTACTTC. It encodes CASSGTGSRKETQYF.

The chain has TRBV30 and TRBJ1-2; possible D gene TRBD1, 5 bases. Trimming took 2 bases from V and 8 from J, leaving 15 bases between them. Germline assignment: CDR1 GTSNPN and CDR2 SVGIG (reference sequence). This CDR3 is built from 13 residues. In nucleotides, the CDR3 is TGTGCCTGGAGTCACAACGTACAGGAGGGCTACACCTTC. It codes for CAWSHNVQEGYTF.

The rearrangement links TRBV19 to TRBJ1-4, with 7 bases matching TRBD1. CDR3 length: 14 residues. After removal of 7 bases from V and 4 bases from J, the junction contained 6 bases not matched to a gene. Germline V lookup: CDR1 LNHDA, CDR2 SQIVND (reference sequence). The CDR3 loop reads CASTIDRDNEKLFF. The DNA of the CDR3 is TGTGCCAGTACTATTGACAGGGATAATGAAAAACTGTTTTTT.

The CDR3 sequence: CASSSSPSGANVLTF. For the CDR3, the DNA is TGTGCCAGCAGCTCTAGTCCTTCTGGGGCCAACGTCCTGACTTTC. V gene TRBV11-3 combines with J gene TRBJ2-6; D remains ambiguous. With 4 bases removed from V and 1 base from J, the gap between germline ends came to 8 bases. CDR1 and CDR2 from the germline V gene are SGHNT and YENEEA. The CDR3 extends over 15 amino acids.

The chain has TRBV5-4 and TRBJ2-5; 9 positions agree with TRBD1. V dropped 2 bases and J dropped 5; count of bases not matched to a gene: 13. The germline V gene has CDR1 SGHNT and CDR2 YYREEE (reference sequence). The CDR3 extends over 17 amino acids. Here the CDR3 reads CASSFHRGRLSIETQYF. The CDR3 DNA sequence: TGTGCCAGCAGCTTTCACAGGGGGCGTCTCTCAATTGAGACCCAGTACTTC.

J is TRBJ2-2 and V is TRBV11-3, with D possibly TRBD2 on 5 matching bases. The germline V gene encodes CDR1 SGHNT and CDR2 YENEEA. The CDR3 is 17 residues long. Trimming shortened V by 8 bases and J by 0 bases, and 19 bases separated the two germline ends. The CDR3 region has the DNA TGTGCCAGCGATCCGGGGTCCCCTTTTCCGAACACCGGGGAGCTGTTTTTT. Protein: CASDPGSPFPNTGELFF.

The chain links TRBV6-1 to TRBJ2-7, with 8 nucleotides matching TRBD1. The CDR3 runs to 14 residues. Germline trimming cut 4 bases from V and 3 bases from J; bases unmatched to any gene: 5. Germline V gives CDR1 MNHNS, CDR2 SASEGT. DNA for the CDR3: TGTGCCAGCAGTGTCGAAACAGGGGGCTACGAGCAGTACTTC. It encodes CASSVETGGYEQYF.

This clone was detected only a few times. Other DNA sequences in the same sample also yield this CDR3. The chain recombines TRBV19 with TRBJ2-3, with TRBD1 identical over 10 bases. The CDR3 consists of 14 residues. CDR1 LNHDA and CDR2 SQIVND come from the germline V gene (reference sequence). Trimming cost V 6 bases and J 4 bases; bases outside gene matches: 4. In nucleotides, the CDR3 is TGTGCCAGTAGAAGGACAGGGGGGCCAGATACGCAGTATTTT. As protein: CASRRTGGPDTQYF.

The chain has TRBV27 and TRBJ2-3, with D tentatively TRBD1 (5 bases). The CDR3 spans 12 residues. The V gene lost 4 bases and the J gene lost 9 bases, with 11 bases spanning the gap. CDR1 and CDR2 from the germline V gene are MNHEY and SMNVEV (reference sequence). For the CDR3, the DNA is TGTGCCAGCAGTTCCCCAGGGTTGACGCAGTATTTT. This encodes CASSSPGLTQYF.

This clone has a single count. This chain uses TRBV6-1 with TRBJ2-6; D is ambiguous. V lost 2 bases and J 2 bases, leaving 16 bases between the germline ends. CDR1 and CDR2 (germline): MNHNS, SASEGT. The CDR3 spans 18 residues. The CDR3 region is CASSELNALSPGANVLTF. The CDR3 DNA is TGTGCCAGCAGTGAATTGAACGCCCTGAGCCCTGGGGCCAACGTCCTGACTTTC.

The CDR3 reads CASGPDRGLNQPQHF. DNA of the CDR3: TGTGCTAGTGGACCAGACAGGGGCCTAAATCAGCCCCAGCATTTT. The chain has TRBV12-5 and TRBJ1-5, with 8 bases aligning to TRBD1. The trim removed 6 bases at V and 4 bases at J, leaving 8 bases unmatched. Germline V CDR1 and CDR2: LGHNT, FRNRAP. The CDR3 runs to 15 residues. The variable domain in full, with the rest retrieved from reference TRBV12-5 and TRBJ1-5, is DARVTQTPRHKVTEMGQEVTMRCQPILGHNTVFWYRQTMMQGLELLAYFRNRAPLDDSGMPKDRFSAEMPDATLATLKIQPSEPRDSAVYFCASGPDRGLNQPQHFGDGTRLSIL.

The chain recombines TRBV7-2 with TRBJ2-6, with D perhaps TRBD1 (5 bases). CDR3 length equals 15 residues. V shed 4 bases and J shed 3 bases, with 10 bases lying between them. Looked up from germline, CDR1 is SGHTA and CDR2 is FQGNSA. The CDR3 nucleotides read TGTGCCAGCAGCTCGCAGGGCTTTGGGGCCAACGTCCTGACTTTC. Protein: CASSSQGFGANVLTF.

This chain connects TRBV19 to TRBJ2-5; 7 bases line up with TRBD1. V was pared by 0 bases and J by 5 bases, with 12 bases of the junction left unmatched. CDR3 length equals 17 residues. Per the germline V gene, CDR1 is LNHDA and CDR2 is SQIVND (reference sequence). CDR3 sequence (DNA): TGTGCCAGTAGTATAGATCCCGCTTACAGGGGACCGGAGACCCAGTACTTC. This encodes CASSIDPAYRGPETQYF.

The gene calls are TRBV18 and TRBJ1-3; possibly TRBD1 for D (6 bases). CDR3 length: 16 residues. Trimming took 3 bases from V and 5 from J, leaving 17 bases between them. CDR1 and CDR2 (germline): KGHSH, LQKENI. In DNA form, the CDR3 reads TGTGCCAGCTCACCCCCTAGGGGGGGGAGAAGAAACACCATATATTTT. As protein: CASSPPRGGRRNTIYF.

The gene calls are TRBV2 and TRBJ1-2; no definite D call. The CDR3 loop spans 12 amino acids. Germline V gene sequence: CDR1 SNHLY, CDR2 FYNNEI. The V gene lost 6 bases and the J gene lost 2 bases, with 7 bases spanning the gap. CDR3 sequence (DNA): TGTGCCAGCAGAACATGGAACTATGGCTACACCTTC. It encodes CASRTWNYGYTF.